What follows are 12 T cell receptor beta chains derived from one specimen sequenced in a study of prognosis after radiotherapy for stage I lung cancer. Using two-round multiplex PCR, the authors amplified TCR beta CDR3 from genomic DNA. Primers targeting each individual TRBV and TRBJ gene were applied in first-round PCR. Via MiXCR, TCRdb re-called the multiplex PCR reads, giving one row per CDR3 protein. Of 13,000 or so distinct CDR3 sequences in the sample, about 51% were seen once. The source material was PBMCs, sampled before or after stereotactic body radiation therapy (not recorded which). These receptors originate from a donor over 45 with non-small cell lung cancer.

The rearrangement links TRBV6-2 or TRBV6-3 to TRBJ2-1; weak D call: TRBD2 (6 bases). The CDR3 spans 14 residues. Deletions cut 9 bases from V and 4 bases from J, with 16 bases between. Germline V gene data show CDR1 as MNHEY and CDR2 as SVGEGT. Here the CDR3 reads CASKGLYIYNEQFF. The CDR3 DNA sequence: TGTGCCAGTAAGGGACTTTATATTTACAATGAGCAGTTCTTC.

This clonotype was detected ten times or more. The CDR3 region has the DNA TGTGCCAGCAGCTTGGCCCAGGGTTTCGTAGGGTATGGCTACACCTTC. It specifies CASSLAQGFVGYGYTF. The gene calls are TRBV5-4 and TRBJ1-2, with D tentatively TRBD1 (5 bases). Germline V gene sequence: CDR1 SGHNT, CDR2 YYREEE (reference sequence). Trimming removed 0 bases at V and 5 bases at J, with 17 bases between. The CDR3 extends over 16 amino acids.

By share, this clonotype ranks as medium-sized. The genes are TRBV2 and TRBJ1-6; D ambiguous. The V gene's germline CDR1 is SNHLY and CDR2 FYNNEI. V lost 6 bases, J lost 7 bases, and 10 bases lay in between. The CDR3 runs 13 residues. CDR3 sequence (DNA): TGTGCCAGCAGGTATTTGCAGAATTCACCCCTCCACTTT. Residues: CASRYLQNSPLHF.

This clonotype was seen repeatedly, ten times or more. The chain couples TRBV27 to TRBJ1-4, with 10 bases aligning to TRBD1. Germline V gene data show CDR1 as MNHEY and CDR2 as SMNVEV (reference sequence). The CDR3 consists of 15 residues. V lost 5 bases and J lost 10; bases outside the gene matches: 10. In DNA form, the CDR3 reads TGTGCCAGCAGTCCTCGGACAGGGGGGAGTGGAAAACTGTTTTTT. Encoded protein: CASSPRTGGSGKLFF.

This chain links TRBV6-1 with TRBJ2-3; 7 nucleotides match TRBD2. Germline V lookup: CDR1 MNHNS, CDR2 SASEGT. The CDR3 runs 18 residues. V lost 0 bases, J lost 2 bases, and 11 bases stayed unmatched. This CDR3 reads CASSEAGTIGAYTDTQYF. DNA of the CDR3: TGTGCCAGCAGTGAAGCCGGGACTATCGGTGCATACACAGATACGCAGTATTTT.

This clonotype has only one observation. The J gene is TRBJ2-3, the V gene TRBV12-3 or TRBV12-4; weak D call: TRBD2 (6 bases). V lost 6 bases and J lost 5, with 18 bases in between. This CDR3 is 15 amino acids long. As DNA, the CDR3 is TGTGCCAGCAGAACGCCCGTCGTCGGGAGAGATACGCAGTATTTT. This translates into CASRTPVVGRDTQYF.

This clonotype showed up many times. This rearrangement joins TRBV9 to TRBJ2-7, with TRBD2 matching over 7 bases. The CDR3 extends over 16 amino acids. The J segment lost 3 bases and the V segment lost 4 bases, leaving 13 bases of the junction unmatched. Germline V lookup: CDR1 SGDLS, CDR2 YYNGEE. For the CDR3, the DNA is TGTGCCAGCAGCCCCACAGCCGGGACTACCCACTACGAGCAGTACTTC. The encoded protein is CASSPTAGTTHYEQYF.

This clonotype was observed many times. The rearrangement links TRBV27 to TRBJ2-4; D remains unclear. Germline-derived CDR1 and CDR2 are MNHEY and SMNVEV (reference sequence). This CDR3 has 14 amino acids. The V and J ends lost 5 bases and 5 bases respectively, with 13 bases between them. The CDR3 nucleotides read TGTGCCAGCAGTCTCCCGGGTCGCCAAAACATTCAGTACTTC. Translating gives CASSLPGRQNIQYF.

The V and J genes are TRBV7-2 and TRBJ1-2; 11 bases match TRBD1. Losses at the gene ends were 5 bases for V and 4 bases for J; bases not matched to a gene: 3. The CDR3 runs to 14 residues. Germline loops: CDR1 SGHTA, CDR2 FQGNSA. The CDR3 DNA sequence: TGTGCCAGCAGCAAGGGACAGGGGGGCTATGGCTACACCTTC. Its translation: CASSKGQGGYGYTF.

Judged by abundance, this clonotype is medium-sized. The V and J genes are TRBV7-9 and TRBJ2-2, with D perhaps matching TRBD1 or TRBD2 (6 bases each). This CDR3 comprises 15 residues. Germline CDR1 is SEHNR and CDR2 is FQNEAQ (reference sequence). Trimming took 2 bases from V and 3 from J, leaving 10 bases between them. The CDR3 loop is CASSLIGGHTGELFF. For the CDR3, the DNA is TGTGCCAGCAGCTTAATTGGGGGGCACACCGGGGAGCTGTTTTTT.

Only one count was recorded for this clonotype. The chain uses TRBV29-1 and TRBJ1-1, with D perhaps matching TRBD1 (6 bases). CDR1 and CDR2 from the germline V gene are SQVTM and ANQGSEA. V was clipped by 0 bases and J by 7 bases, with 15 bases between them. The length of the CDR3 is 14 residues. As DNA, the CDR3 is TGCAGCGTTGAAGATCGAGGGGGTGGCGGTGAAGCTTTCTTT. Encoded protein: CSVEDRGGGGEAFF.

The rearrangement joins TRBV20-1 to TRBJ2-1, with D perhaps TRBD2 (6 bases). CDR3 size: 17 residues. V was pared by 0 bases and J by 0 bases, with 15 bases between. Germline assignment: CDR1 DFQATT and CDR2 SNEGSKA (reference sequence). This CDR3 is CSARDGNGSLSYNEQFF. CDR3 coding DNA: TGCAGTGCTAGAGATGGGAACGGGAGCCTCTCCTACAATGAGCAGTTCTTC.